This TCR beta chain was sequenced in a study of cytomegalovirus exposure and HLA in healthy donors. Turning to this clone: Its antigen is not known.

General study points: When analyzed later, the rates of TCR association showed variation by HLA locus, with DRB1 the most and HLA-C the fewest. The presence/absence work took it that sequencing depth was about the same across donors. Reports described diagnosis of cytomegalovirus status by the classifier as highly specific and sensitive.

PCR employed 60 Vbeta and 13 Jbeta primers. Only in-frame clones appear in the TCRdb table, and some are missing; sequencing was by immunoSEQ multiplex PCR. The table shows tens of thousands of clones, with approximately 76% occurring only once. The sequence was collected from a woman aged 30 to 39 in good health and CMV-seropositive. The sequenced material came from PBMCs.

In DNA form, the CDR3 reads TGTGCCAGTAGTCCCTGGACAGGGGACACTGAAGCTTTCTTT. This codes for CASSPWTGDTEAFF. V and J are TRBV19 and TRBJ1-1; 9 nucleotides agree with TRBD1. CDR3 length equals 14 residues. In germline, CDR1 is LNHDA, CDR2 SQIVND (reference sequence). The V segment lost 5 bases and the J segment 3 bases; nucleotides outside the gene matches: 4.